Presented here are 3 T cell receptor beta chains from one specimen sequenced in a study of shared clonotypes between healthy human individuals. Only in-frame clones appear in the TCRdb table, and some are missing; sequencing was by immunoSEQ multiplex PCR. The sample contains about 1.5 million clones, roughly 98% of which appear only once. The sample taken for sequencing was naive CD4+ T cells sorted from blood. The subset was: CD45RA+ positively selected. The receptors were sampled from a man aged 25-40 years in good health.

The J gene is TRBJ2-2, the V gene TRBV18; 7 bases are a match to TRBD1. The CDR3 totals 16 residues. The J segment lost 1 base and the V segment lost 1 base, leaving 3 bases of the junction unmatched. Germline loops: CDR1 KGHSH, CDR2 LQKENI. In DNA form, the CDR3 reads TGTGCCAGCTCACCACTTCAGGGGGTGAACACCGGGGAGCTGTTTTTT. The encoded protein is CASSPLQGVNTGELFF.

The DNA for the CDR3 is TGTGCCAGCAGTGAAAGGATAGGGGCGGTCGAGCAGTACTTC. Translation gives CASSERIGAVEQYF. The rearrangement links TRBV6-4 to TRBJ2-7; D perhaps matches TRBD1 (5 bases). Germline CDR1 MRHNA, CDR2 SNTAGT. The CDR3 contains 14 residues. V lost 3 bases and J lost 6, with 15 bases in between.

This clone has a handful of counts. A read error may produce the germline difference seen at one junction end. Other nucleotide sequences in the sample specify the same CDR3. This sequence joins TRBV7-7 and TRBJ1-3; D is possibly TRBD1 (5 bases). There are 14 residues in the CDR3. The germline V gene encodes CDR1 SSHAT and CDR2 FNYEAQ (reference sequence). This chain's CDR3 is CASSLAGFGNTIYF. The CDR3 DNA follows: TGTGCTAGCAGCTTAGCAGGGTTTGGAAACACCATATATTTT.